This T cell receptor (beta chain) came from a study of T cells in localized non-small cell lung cancer. Findings of the study overall: Analysis by sequencing included only one tumor region, so heterogeneity remains possible. Highest T cell clonality was seen in uninvolved adjacent lung, surpassing that measured in tumor. Longer overall survival was seen with higher T cell density measured in blood. There were a median about 53 of the top 100 tumor clones appearing in adjacent lung.

As concerns this clone: Antigen specificity is unknown.

The assay was immunoSEQ multiplex PCR, and TCRdb's table has in-frame clones only and misses some. Of 20,000 to 30,000 clones detected, 80% to 85% appear once; the ten largest clones hold roughly 5%. The V end lost 4 bases, the J end lost 5 bases, and 16 bases lay between the germline ends. The CDR3 extends over 15 amino acids. Germline V gene sequence: CDR1 MNHEY, CDR2 SMNVEV (reference sequence). The rearrangement joins TRBV27 to TRBJ2-3, with a tentative D call TRBD2 (7 bases). The TCR sequence derives from a man aged 40-75 years with stage II lung adenocarcinoma. The sample was PBMCs, taken before any cancer treatment. The CDR3 DNA follows: TGTGCCAGCAGTTCAGAAGGGGGGGGCGAAGATACGCAGTATTTT. Its protein is CASSSEGGGEDTQYF.